This T cell receptor beta chain was recorded in a study of blood T cell repertoires in COVID-19. Study overall: Samples representing acute and convalescent COVID-19 were sourced from the United States, Italy and Spain.

Seattle researchers signed up patients amid active infection and tracked them longitudinally. This clone appeared once. Per the original methods: Estimates of nucleated cell counts were drawn from the amplification of reference gene primers. The method was immunoSEQ multiplex PCR; TCRdb's version includes in-frame clones alone and lacks a portion of them. V and J calls plus clone size are reproduced from that table; the DNA served to infer D and trimming. Here the sample spans approximately 75,000 clones, approximately 80% being singletons. Losses at the gene ends were 5 bases for V and 8 bases for J; bases not matched to a gene: 6. Looked up from germline, CDR1 is SGHDN and CDR2 is FVKESK. The CDR3 length is 14 residues.

This rearrangement joins TRBV14 to TRBJ1-3, with 10 bases fitting TRBD1. This TCR came from a man under 40 with COVID-19, enrolled during active disease. The sequencing sample was made of peripheral blood. CDR3 in DNA: TGTGCCAGCAGCTATATGACAGGGGGCCACACCATATATTTT. Translation gives CASSYMTGGHTIYF.